These 22 T cell receptor beta chains originate from one sample sequenced in a study of tissue T cells after allogeneic stem cell transplantation. Method: immunoSEQ multiplex PCR; TCRdb's copy keeps in-frame clones and lacks some. This sample carries about 9,300 clones, roughly 49% of them seen once, and the ten largest clones take about 7.1%. Time point of the sample: mouse harvest day 7 after allogeneic transplant. The graft held 10^6 splenic CD5+ T cells and 10^7 T-cell-depleted bone marrow cells. The sequenced sample was gut tissue. All receptors derive from a female BALB/c mouse given C57BL/6 T cells with graft-versus-host disease after an allogeneic hematopoietic cell transplant.

Remarks on this clone: Gene names are the mouse ones. The read stops 1 residue short of the end of the CDR3; the missing end is completed from the germline J gene. The sample contains more than one DNA sequence encoding this CDR3. This chain joins TRBV3 and TRBJ2-2, with D hard to call. Per the germline V gene, CDR1 is SNHLY and CDR2 is FYNGKV (reference sequence). V was trimmed by 5 bases and J by 4 bases, leaving 14 bases between them. This CDR3 region has 15 residues. The CDR3 sequence: CASSPTGTATGQLYF. Incomplete CDR3 DNA: TGTGCCAGCAGCCCCACCGGAACAGCCACCGGGCAGCTCTAC.

On this clone: The listed genes are named as in mouse. CDR3 loop: CASSFSGDIANSDYTF. The sequenced part of the CDR3 DNA is TGTGCCAGCAGTTTCTCCGGGGACATTGCAAACTCCGACTACACC. The chain recombines TRBV14 with TRBJ1-2; a possible D gene is TRBD1 (6 bases). The missing CDR3 end, 1 residue past where the read stops, is filled in from the germline J gene. V lost 0 bases and J lost 0, with 12 bases in between. The CDR3 runs to 16 residues. CDR1 SGHDT and CDR2 FRDEAV come from the germline V gene. The full variable domain, its missing parts supplied by reference TRBV14 and TRBJ1-2, is EAGVTQSPRYAVLQEGQAVSFWCDPISGHDTLYWYQQPRDQGPQLLVYFRDEAVIDNSQLPSDRFSAVRPKGTNSTLKIQSAKQGDTATYLCASSFSGDIANSDYTFGSGTRLLVI.

Worth noting for this clone: Gene names and germline refer to mouse. The read ends 1 residue shy of where the CDR3 ends; the end is completed using the germline J gene. The chain uses TRBV26 and TRBJ2-1; the D is unclear. Germline V gene sequence: CDR1 KGHPV, CDR2 FQNQEV (reference sequence). V was pared by 5 bases and J by 0 bases, with 5 bases between. This CDR3 has 13 amino acids. CDR3 sequence reads: CASSGVNYAEQFF. CDR3 DNA (partial): TGTGCCAGCAGTGGGGTTAACTATGCTGAGCAGTTC.

As concerns this clone: Each gene name is a mouse one. The sequence runs out 1 residue before the end of the CDR3; the remainder is reconstructed from the germline J gene. This chain joins TRBV15 and TRBJ1-1; D is possibly TRBD1 (5 bases). V was clipped by 3 bases and J by 1 base, with 6 bases between them. The length of the CDR3 is 13 residues. Germline CDR1 SGHND, CDR2 FRSKSL. CDR3 in amino acids: CASSFQGNTEVFF. Partial CDR3 DNA: TGTGCCAGCAGTTTCCAGGGAAACACAGAAGTCTTC.

With respect to this clone: The gene names given are mouse names. The read finishes 1 residue shy of the CDR3 end, and the germline J gene is used to complete it. This chain links TRBV5 with TRBJ2-7, with a possible D match to TRBD1 (6 bases). The V gene lost 4 bases and the J gene lost 7 bases, with 11 bases spanning the gap. CDR1 is LGHNA and CDR2 is YNLKQL in the germline V gene (reference sequence). The CDR3 length is 12 residues. The CDR3 spells CASSPSGVEQYF. The DNA read from the CDR3 is TGTGCCAGCAGCCCCTCAGGGGTAGAACAGTAC.

For this clone: Mouse germline and gene names are used. With the read ending 1 residue before the CDR3 end, the germline J gene is used to fill in that end. This sample also contains other DNA sequences that code for the same CDR3. J is TRBJ2-4 and V is TRBV26; D ambiguous. Per germline, CDR1 KGHPV and CDR2 FQNQEV (reference sequence). Trimming shortened V by 3 bases and J by 1 base, and 8 bases separated the two germline ends. CDR3 size: 14 residues. CDR3 DNA, as far as it was read: TGTGCCAGCAGTCTAGGGCTGGGTCAAAACACCTTGTAC. Its translation: CASSLGLGQNTLY. The CDR3, in full, reads CASSLGLGQNTLYF.

By share, this clone counts as medium-sized (0.01 to 0.1%). Gene and germline names: mouse. The read finishes 1 residue shy of the CDR3 end, and the germline J gene is used to complete it. This sequence joins TRBV14 and TRBJ2-7; D not resolved. The germline gives CDR1 SGHDT, CDR2 FRDEAV. The germline V and J ends were trimmed by 2 bases and 0 bases, with 6 bases remaining between them. The CDR3 covers 13 residues. The CDR3 region is CASSLVNSYEQYF. The sequenced part of the CDR3 DNA is TGTGCCAGCAGTTTAGTCAACTCCTATGAACAGTAC. Full variable domain (outside the CDR3, taken from reference TRBV14 and TRBJ2-7): EAGVTQSPRYAVLQEGQAVSFWCDPISGHDTLYWYQQPRDQGPQLLVYFRDEAVIDNSQLPSDRFSAVRPKGTNSTLKIQSAKQGDTATYLCASSLVNSYEQYFGPGTRLTVL.

Turning to this clone: Genes here carry mouse names. Sequencing ends 1 residue short of the CDR3 end; the germline J gene provides the rest. The chain combines TRBV26 with TRBJ2-3; weak D call: TRBD2 (5 bases). Trimming stripped 2 bases from V and 1 base from J, with 10 bases between. Germline V CDR1 and CDR2: KGHPV, FQNQEV (reference sequence). The length of the CDR3 is 15 residues. CDR3 amino acids: CASSLVGRGAETLYF. CDR3 DNA, as far as it was read: TGTGCCAGCAGTCTGGTGGGGAGGGGTGCAGAAACGCTGTAT.

Note on this clone: Gene names and germline refer to mouse. The sequenced fragment ends 1 residue before the CDR3 boundary, so the rest is inferred from the germline J gene. The chain carries TRBV23 and TRBJ2-2; the D call of TRBD1 is as the table states it, not checked on the DNA. Germline values: CDR1 KGHTA, CDR2 FQNQQP. The CDR3 is 15 residues long. The part of the CDR3 DNA that was read is TGCTCCAGCAGTCAAAGACAGGCAAACACCGGGCAGCTCTAC. Protein product: CSSSQRQANTGQLY. The whole CDR3 is CSSSQRQANTGQLYF.

Of note for this clone: Mouse germline and gene names are used. The CDR3: CASGDGGFEQYF. The part of the CDR3 DNA that was read is TGTGCCAGCGGTGATGGGGGGTTTGAACAGTAC. The V gene is TRBV13-2, the J gene TRBJ2-7, with D possibly called TRBD1 or TRBD2 (5 bases each). The CDR3 extends 1 residue past the end of the read, so its final part is completed from the germline J gene. The germline CDR1 and CDR2 sequences are NNHNN and SYGAGS (reference sequence). CDR3 length: 12 residues. The V end lost 0 bases, the J end lost 6 bases, and 7 bases lay between the germline ends.

In regard to this clone: Germline and genes here are mouse. The read stops 1 residue short of the end of the CDR3; the missing end is completed from the germline J gene. The chain couples TRBV17 to TRBJ2-2, with 8 bases that match TRBD2. The length of the CDR3 is 15 residues. Trimming took 3 bases from V and 4 from J; bases not matched to a gene: 4. Germline V gene data show CDR1 as MNHDT and CDR2 as YYDKIL. The part of the CDR3 DNA that was read is TGTGCTAGCAGTAGGGGGGGGCGCGGCACCGGGCAGCTCTAC. Protein: CASSRGGRGTGQLY. The entire CDR3 is CASSRGGRGTGQLYF.

Concerning this clone itself: Germline and genes here are mouse. The DNA ends 1 residue before the CDR3 does, and the rest of the CDR3 is filled in from the germline J gene. Other nucleotide sequences in the sample specify the same CDR3. The chain combines TRBV12-2 with TRBJ2-7, with 12 nucleotides matching TRBD2. Germline lookup yields CDR1 SGHLS and CDR2 HYDKME. The CDR3 extends over 14 amino acids. Trimming at V came to 4 bases and at J to 4 bases, leaving 4 bases not matched to a gene. CDR3 bases read: TGTGCCAGCTCGCCCGGGACTGGGGGGTATGAACAGTAC. Translation gives CASSPGTGGYEQY. The entire CDR3 is CASSPGTGGYEQYF.

In regard to this clone: The gene names here belong to mouse. The read stops 1 residue short of the end of the CDR3; the missing end is completed from the germline J gene. The V call is TRBV16, the J call TRBJ2-4; D is ambiguous. V was trimmed by 1 base and J by 3 bases, leaving 5 bases between them. The CDR3 totals 13 residues. Germline CDR1 SGHSA, CDR2 FRNQAP. Partial CDR3 DNA: TGTGCAAGCAGCTTAGCCAGCCAAAACACCTTGTAC. This gives the protein CASSLASQNTLY. The whole CDR3 protein reads CASSLASQNTLYF.

By its share, this clone is medium-sized. The gene names given are mouse names. The CDR3 extends 1 residue past the end of the read, so its final part is completed from the germline J gene. The genes are TRBV13-3 and TRBJ1-4, with 7 bases matching TRBD1. Trimming took 4 bases from V and 5 from J; bases not matched to a gene: 5. Germline assignment: CDR1 NNHDY and CDR2 SYVADS. CDR3 length: 14 residues. The CDR3 sequence: CASSPGTDNERLFF. CDR3 DNA (partial): TGTGCCAGCAGTCCTGGGACAGATAACGAAAGATTATTT. Filled out from reference TRBV13-3 and TRBJ1-4, the complete variable domain reads EAAVTQSPRSKVAVTGGKVTLSCHQTNNHDYMYWYRQDTGHGLRLIHYSYVADSTEKGDIPDGYKASRPSQENFSLILELASLSQTAVYFCASSPGTDNERLFFGHGTKLSVL.

Turning to this clone: Mouse gene names and germline throughout. The CDR3 end falls 1 residue outside the read, so it is completed with the germline J gene. This chain joins TRBV23 and TRBJ1-2; the table assigns TRBD1, which was not confirmed against the DNA. CDR3 length: 14 amino acids. The germline CDR1 and CDR2 sequences are KGHTA and FQNQQP. CDR3 sequence: CSSSPHSANSDYTF. Incomplete CDR3 DNA: TGCTCCAGCAGTCCCCACAGTGCAAACTCCGACTACACC. Full variable domain (outside the CDR3, taken from reference TRBV23 and TRBJ1-2): DAAVTQKPRYLIKMKGQEAEMKCIPEKGHTAVFWYQQKQSKELKFLIYFQNQQPLDQIDMVKERFSAVCPSSSLCSLGIRTCEAEDSALYLCSSSPHSANSDYTFGSGTRLLVI.

As concerns this clone: The listed genes are named as in mouse. CDR3 DNA (partial): TGTGCCAGCGGTTGGACTGGGGGCGGGGACACCCAGTAC. It codes for CASGWTGGGDTQY. The whole CDR3 region reads CASGWTGGGDTQYF. The chain joins TRBV13-2 to TRBJ2-5; 10 bases align to TRBD2. The read comes to an end 1 residue before the CDR3 does, leaving the germline J gene to fill in the end. The germline V gene encodes CDR1 NNHNN and CDR2 SYGAGS (reference sequence). V lost 4 bases, J lost 6 bases, and 5 bases stayed unmatched. The CDR3 extends over 14 amino acids.

As regards this clone: Genes here carry mouse names. The CDR3 end falls 1 residue outside the read, so it is completed with the germline J gene. The chain couples TRBV1 to TRBJ1-5, with D tentatively TRBD1 (6 bases). This CDR3 spans 15 amino acids. From germline, CDR1 is NSQYPW and CDR2 LRSPGD (reference sequence). Trimming stripped 0 bases from V and 5 bases from J, with 11 bases between. The sequenced CDR3 bases are TGCACCTGCAGTGCAGAGGGGGGGCGCGACCAGGCTCCGCTT. Translating it yields CTCSAEGGRDQAPL. From start to end, the CDR3 is CTCSAEGGRDQAPLF.

On this clone: Each gene name is a mouse one. CDR3 DNA, as far as it was read: TGTGCAAGCAGCTTCCCCGGCAGGACAGAAGTCTTC. Protein sequence: CASSFPGRTEVF. The whole CDR3 sequence reads CASSFPGRTEVFF. J is TRBJ1-1 and V is TRBV16; no clear D. The read stops 1 residue short of the end of the CDR3; the missing end is completed from the germline J gene. Germline CDR1 is SGHSA and CDR2 is FRNQAP. Trimming pared 3 bases from V and 5 bases from J, leaving 10 bases between. The CDR3 contains 13 residues.

With regard to this clone: Gene labels here are mouse ones. The missing CDR3 end, 1 residue past where the read stops, is filled in from the germline J gene. The rearrangement links TRBV1 to TRBJ1-1; D perhaps matches TRBD1 (6 bases). CDR1 is NSQYPW, CDR2 LRSPGD, per germline (reference sequence). CDR3 length: 13 amino acids. Trimming cost V 4 bases and J 1 base, with 7 bases left between them. CDR3 DNA, as far as it was read: TGCACCTGCAGTGTACAGGGAAACACAGAAGTCTTC. It translates to CTCSVQGNTEVF. The complete CDR3 reads CTCSVQGNTEVFF.

This clone was observed a handful of times. All gene names here are mouse names. Read coverage stops 1 residue before the CDR3 terminus; the germline J gene supplies the remainder. The chain employs TRBV3 and TRBJ2-7, with 8 bases that match TRBD2. CDR3 length: 14 residues. The germline V gene encodes CDR1 SNHLY and CDR2 FYNGKV (reference sequence). With 4 bases clipped from V and 3 bases from J, the junction kept 5 bases outside the gene matches. CDR3 residues: CASSSLGGLYEQYF. Partial CDR3 DNA: TGTGCCAGCAGCTCGCTGGGGGGCCTCTATGAACAGTAC.

In regard to this clone: Gene names are the mouse ones. The read stops 1 residue short of the end of the CDR3; the missing end is completed from the germline J gene. The V call is TRBV26, the J call TRBJ2-3; perhaps TRBD1 as D (6 bases). CDR3 length: 13 residues. V was cut by 8 bases and J by 0 bases, with 9 bases left in between. Germline values: CDR1 KGHPV, CDR2 FQNQEV (reference sequence). CDR3 DNA, as far as it was read: TGTGCCAGCGGGACATATAGTGCAGAAACGCTGTAT. Its translation is CASGTYSAETLY. The CDR3 in its entirety is CASGTYSAETLYF. Full variable domain (outside the CDR3, taken from reference TRBV26 and TRBJ2-3): NSKVIQTPRYLVKGQGQKAKMRCIPEKGHPVVFWYQQNKNNEFKFLINFQNQEVLQQIDMTEKRFSAECPSNSPCSLEIQSSEAGDSALYLCASGTYSAETLYFGSGTRLTVL.

In this sample, this clone turned up a few times. Gene names and germline match the mouse. The CDR3 goes on 1 residue after the read ends, and that part is filled in from the germline J gene. The chain couples TRBV20 to TRBJ1-2; tentatively, D is TRBD1 (6 bases). This CDR3 is 14 amino acids long. V dropped 2 bases and J dropped 0 bases, with 10 bases sitting between them. Germline CDR1 GFQATS, CDR2 STVNSAI. The CDR3 bases that were read are TGTGGTGCTAGGCCGGGACATACAAACTCCGACTACACC. This encodes CGARPGHTNSDYT. The full CDR3 is CGARPGHTNSDYTF.